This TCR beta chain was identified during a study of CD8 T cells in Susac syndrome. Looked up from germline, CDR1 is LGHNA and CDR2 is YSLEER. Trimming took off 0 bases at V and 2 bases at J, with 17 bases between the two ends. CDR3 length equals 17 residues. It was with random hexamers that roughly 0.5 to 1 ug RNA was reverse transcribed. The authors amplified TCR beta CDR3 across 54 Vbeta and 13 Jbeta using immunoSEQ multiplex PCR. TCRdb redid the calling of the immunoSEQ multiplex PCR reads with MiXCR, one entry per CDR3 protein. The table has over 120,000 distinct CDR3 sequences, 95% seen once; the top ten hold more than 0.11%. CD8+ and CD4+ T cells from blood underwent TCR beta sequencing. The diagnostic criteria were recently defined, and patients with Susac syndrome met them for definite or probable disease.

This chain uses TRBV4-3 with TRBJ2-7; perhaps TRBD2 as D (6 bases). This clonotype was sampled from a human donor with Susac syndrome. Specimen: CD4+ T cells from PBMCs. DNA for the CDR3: TGCGCCAGCAGCCAAGATGTTGGAGGGGCCCTTCCCTACGAGCAGTACTTC. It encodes CASSQDVGGALPYEQYF.